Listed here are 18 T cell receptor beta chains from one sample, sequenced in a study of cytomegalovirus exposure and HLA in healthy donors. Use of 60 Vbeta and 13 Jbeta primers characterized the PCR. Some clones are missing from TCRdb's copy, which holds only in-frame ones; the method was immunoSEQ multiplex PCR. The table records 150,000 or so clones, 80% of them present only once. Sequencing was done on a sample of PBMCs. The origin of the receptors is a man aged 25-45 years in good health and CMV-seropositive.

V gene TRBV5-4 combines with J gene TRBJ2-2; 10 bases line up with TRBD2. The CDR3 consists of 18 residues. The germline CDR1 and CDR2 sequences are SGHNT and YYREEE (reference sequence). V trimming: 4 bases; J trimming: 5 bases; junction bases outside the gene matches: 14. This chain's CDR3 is CASSPPIQAGGPTGELFF. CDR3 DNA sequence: TGTGCCAGCAGCCCACCTATTCAAGCGGGAGGGCCTACCGGGGAGCTGTTTTTT. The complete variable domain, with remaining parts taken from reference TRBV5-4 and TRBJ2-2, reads ETGVTQSPTHLIKTRGQQVTLRCSSQSGHNTVSWYQQALGQGPQFIFQYYREEENGRGNFPPRFSGLQFPNYSSELNVNALELDDSALYLCASSPPIQAGGPTGELFFGEGSRLTVL.

The CDR3 sequence: CASSWIGQGPPYEQYF. As DNA, the CDR3 is TGTGCCAGCAGTTGGATAGGACAGGGCCCCCCCTACGAGCAGTACTTC. The chain couples TRBV27 to TRBJ2-7, with 8 positions matching TRBD1. CDR1 MNHEY and CDR2 SMNVEV come from the germline V gene (reference sequence). The CDR3 totals 16 residues. Trimming took 4 bases from V and 2 from J; bases not matched to a gene: 10.

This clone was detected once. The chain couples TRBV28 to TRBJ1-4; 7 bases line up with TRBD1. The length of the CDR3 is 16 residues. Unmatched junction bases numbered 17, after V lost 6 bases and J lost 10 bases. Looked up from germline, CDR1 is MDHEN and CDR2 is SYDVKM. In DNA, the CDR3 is TGTGCCAGCAGCCTTAATTTTGGGACAGTCGGGAGAAAACTGTTTTTT. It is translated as CASSLNFGTVGRKLFF. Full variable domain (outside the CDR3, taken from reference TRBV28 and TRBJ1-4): DVKVTQSSRYLVKRTGEKVFLECVQDMDHENMFWYRQDPGLGLRLIYFSYDVKMKEKGDIPEGYSVSREKKERFSLILESASTNQTSMYLCASSLNFGTVGRKLFFGSGTQLSVL.

The CDR3 bases are TGCAGTGCCGAGAGAGGGACTGAAGCTTTCTTT. Protein: CSAERGTEAFF. V gene TRBV20-1 combines with J gene TRBJ1-1; D unresolved. This CDR3 spans 11 amino acids. Deletions cut 6 bases from V and 5 bases from J, with 10 bases between. Looked up from germline, CDR1 is DFQATT and CDR2 is SNEGSKA (reference sequence).

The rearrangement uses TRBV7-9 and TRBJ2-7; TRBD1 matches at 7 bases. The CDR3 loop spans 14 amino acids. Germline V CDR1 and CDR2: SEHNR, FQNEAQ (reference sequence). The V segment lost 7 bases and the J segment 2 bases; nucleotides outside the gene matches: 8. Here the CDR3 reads CASTPTGKPYEQYF. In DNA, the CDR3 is TGTGCCAGCACCCCGACAGGGAAACCCTACGAGCAGTACTTC.

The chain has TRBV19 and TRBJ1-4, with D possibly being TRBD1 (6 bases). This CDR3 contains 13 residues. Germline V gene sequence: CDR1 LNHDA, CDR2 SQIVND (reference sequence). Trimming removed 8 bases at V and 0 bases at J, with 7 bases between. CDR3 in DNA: TGTGCCAGTGCAGGGGCAACTAATGAAAAACTGTTTTTT. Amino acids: CASAGATNEKLFF.

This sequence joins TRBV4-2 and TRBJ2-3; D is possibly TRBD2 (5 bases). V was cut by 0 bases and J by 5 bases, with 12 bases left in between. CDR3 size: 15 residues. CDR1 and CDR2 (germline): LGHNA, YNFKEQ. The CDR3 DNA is TGTGCCAGCAGCCAAGATCCCGAGGGTAAAGATACGCAGTATTTT. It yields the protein CASSQDPEGKDTQYF.

The CDR3 protein is CASSLRAGGGYNEQFF. The CDR3 coding sequence is TGTGCCAGCAGTTTACGAGCGGGAGGGGGGTACAATGAGCAGTTCTTC. This sequence joins TRBV27 and TRBJ2-1, with TRBD2 matching over 10 bases. CDR1 and CDR2 (germline): MNHEY, SMNVEV (reference sequence). The CDR3 length is 16 residues. V was clipped by 2 bases and J by 4 bases; unmatched bases: 5.

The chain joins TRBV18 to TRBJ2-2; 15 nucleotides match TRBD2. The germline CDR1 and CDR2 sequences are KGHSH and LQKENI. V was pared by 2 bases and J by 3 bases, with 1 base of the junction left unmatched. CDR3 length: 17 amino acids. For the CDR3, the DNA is TGTGCCAGCTCACCAGGACTAGCGGGAGGGCACACCGGGGAGCTGTTTTTT. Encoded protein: CASSPGLAGGHTGELFF.

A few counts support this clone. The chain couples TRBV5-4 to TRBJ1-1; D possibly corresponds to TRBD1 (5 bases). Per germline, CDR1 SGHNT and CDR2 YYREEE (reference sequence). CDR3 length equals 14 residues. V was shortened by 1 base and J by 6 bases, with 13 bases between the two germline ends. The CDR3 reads CASSLFQGRSEAFF. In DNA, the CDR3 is TGTGCCAGCAGCTTGTTCCAGGGTAGATCTGAAGCTTTCTTT.

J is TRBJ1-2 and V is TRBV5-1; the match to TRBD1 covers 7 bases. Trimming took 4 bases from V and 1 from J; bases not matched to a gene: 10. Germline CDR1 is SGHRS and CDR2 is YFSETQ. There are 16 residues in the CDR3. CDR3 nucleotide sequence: TGCGCCAGCAGCGAAGTGAAGGGGGCAAGTAACTATGGCTACACCTTC. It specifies CASSEVKGASNYGYTF.

The CDR3, as DNA: TGTGCCAGCAGTCCCCCGGGGTCGTTGGGGGCGTGGAATGAAAAACTGTTTTTT. It specifies CASSPPGSLGAWNEKLFF. The V call is TRBV25-1, the J call TRBJ1-4; TRBD1 is a possible D gene (6 bases). This CDR3 has 18 residues. V lost 5 bases to trimming and J lost 5 bases, with 24 bases between them. Germline CDR1 reads MGHDK; CDR2 reads SYGVNS.

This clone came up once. CDR3 sequence: CASRRASGSDYNEQFF. The CDR3 coding sequence is TGTGCCAGTCGTCGGGCTAGCGGGAGTGACTACAATGAGCAGTTCTTC. The genes are TRBV7-9 and TRBJ2-1; TRBD2 agrees at 10 bases. The V and J ends lost 9 bases and 3 bases, in that order; junction bases with no gene match: 11. CDR1 and CDR2 from the germline V gene are SEHNR and FQNEAQ (reference sequence). The CDR3 sequence is 16 residues long.

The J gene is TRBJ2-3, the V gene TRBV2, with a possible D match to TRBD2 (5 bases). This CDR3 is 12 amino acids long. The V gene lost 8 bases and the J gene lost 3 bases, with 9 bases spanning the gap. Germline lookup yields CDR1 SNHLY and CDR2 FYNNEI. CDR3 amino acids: CASQRDTDTQYF. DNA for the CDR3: TGTGCCAGCCAACGGGATACAGATACGCAGTATTTT.

In nucleotides, the CDR3 is TGTGCCAGCAGCACCCTAACCAGACAGGTTGGCACAGATACGCAGTATTTT. Protein sequence: CASSTLTRQVGTDTQYF. The chain links TRBV27 to TRBJ2-3; TRBD1 might be the D (6 bases). This CDR3 has 17 residues. CDR1 is MNHEY, CDR2 SMNVEV, per germline (reference sequence). V lost 6 bases, J lost 1 base, and 20 bases lay in between.

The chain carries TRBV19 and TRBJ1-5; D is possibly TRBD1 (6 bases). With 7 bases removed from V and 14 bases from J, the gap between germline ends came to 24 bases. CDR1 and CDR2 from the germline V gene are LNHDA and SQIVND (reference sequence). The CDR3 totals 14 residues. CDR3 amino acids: CASKEDRQGKVKHF. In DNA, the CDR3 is TGTGCCAGTAAGGAAGACAGGCAGGGGAAAGTCAAGCATTTT.

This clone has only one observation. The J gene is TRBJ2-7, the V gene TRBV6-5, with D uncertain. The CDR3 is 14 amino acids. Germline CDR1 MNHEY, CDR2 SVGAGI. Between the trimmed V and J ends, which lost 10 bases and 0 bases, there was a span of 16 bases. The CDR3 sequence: CATSLMESSYEQYF. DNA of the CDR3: TGTGCCACCAGCTTGATGGAGAGCTCCTACGAGCAGTACTTC.

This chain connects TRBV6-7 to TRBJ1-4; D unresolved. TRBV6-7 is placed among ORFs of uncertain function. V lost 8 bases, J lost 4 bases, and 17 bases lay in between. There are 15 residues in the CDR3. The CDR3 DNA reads TGTGCCAGCTTACCGGAGTCTCCCCTTAATGAAAAACTGTTTTTT. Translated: CASLPESPLNEKLFF.